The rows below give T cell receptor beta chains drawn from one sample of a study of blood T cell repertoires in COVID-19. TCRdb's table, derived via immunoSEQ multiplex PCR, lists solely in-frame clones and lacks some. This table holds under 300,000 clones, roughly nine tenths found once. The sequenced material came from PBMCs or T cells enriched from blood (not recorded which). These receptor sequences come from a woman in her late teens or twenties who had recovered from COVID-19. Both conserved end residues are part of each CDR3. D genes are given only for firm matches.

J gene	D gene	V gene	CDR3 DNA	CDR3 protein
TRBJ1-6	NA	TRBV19	TGTGCCAGTAGTTCCGGGGGGGGGAATTCACCCCTCCACTTT	CASSSGGGNSPLHF
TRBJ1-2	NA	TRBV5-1	TGCGCCAGCACCTTGCTCGGGCAGGCGGGAGGCTACACCTTC	CASTLLGQAGGYTF
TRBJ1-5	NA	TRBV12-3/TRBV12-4	TGTGCCAGCTATCCGGGAGCTGGGCCCCAGCATTTT	CASYPGAGPQHF
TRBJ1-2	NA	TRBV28	TGTGCCAGCAGTTTAGTTATTCCAGGGACTAACTATGGCTACACCTTC	CASSLVIPGTNYGYTF
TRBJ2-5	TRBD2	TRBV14	TGTGCCAGCAGCCAGGCTAGCGGGGGCGAAGAGACCCAGTACTTC	CASSQASGGEETQYF
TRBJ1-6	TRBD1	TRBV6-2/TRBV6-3	TGTGCCAGCAGTAAACAGGGGGCGGATGAGACCCTCCACTTT	CASSKQGADETLHF
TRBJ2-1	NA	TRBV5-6	TGTGCCAGCAGCCCCGATGCGGCATTCGCCAATGAGCAGTTCTTC	CASSPDAAFANEQFF
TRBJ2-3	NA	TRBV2	TGTGCCAGCCGCAGGGTGGCAGATACGCAGTATTTT	CASRRVADTQYF
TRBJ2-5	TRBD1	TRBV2	TGTGCCAGCAGTCTCGGACAGGGTCGGGAGACCCAGTACTTC	CASSLGQGRETQYF
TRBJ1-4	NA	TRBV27	TGTGCCAGCAAAGGGACTTCTCAGGAAAAACTGTTTTTT	CASKGTSQEKLFF
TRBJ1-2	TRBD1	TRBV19	TGTGCCAGCACGCCCTCCCGGGACAGGAACTATGGCTACACCTTC	CASTPSRDRNYGYTF